This TCR beta chain was identified in a study of vaccination and CD4 T cells after COVID-19. Study-wide background: Participants were vaccinated with two doses, given as either BNT162b2 or mRNA-1273 vaccine.

The V gene's germline CDR1 is SGHTA and CDR2 FQGTGA. The CDR3 contains 15 residues. Treatment of the sample: roughly 10-day PBMC culture with coronavirus spike peptide pools or control peptides (ViraFEST assay). Oncomine TCR Beta short-read sequencing was applied to DNA from cultured CD4+ T cells. TCRdb ran MiXCR on the PCR reads and lists one entry per CDR3 protein. This repertoire shows 15,000 to 20,000 distinct CDR3 sequences, 55% to 60% found once; its top ten account for over 8.5%. About this clonotype itself: Its antigen is unknown. At one boundary the junction diverges from the germline segment, which might be a read error.

V usage is TRBV7-3 and J usage is TRBJ1-1, with TRBD1 as a possible D gene (5 bases). This clonotype was obtained from a human donor who had recovered from COVID-19. Sequencing was performed on CD4+ T cells from blood, cultured in vitro. For the CDR3, the DNA is TGTGCCAGGAGCTTAACGCCATGGGGGGACACTGAAGCTTTCTTT. The encoded protein is CARSLTPWGDTEAFF.